The present TCR beta chain was sequenced within a study of cytomegalovirus exposure and HLA in healthy donors. Points from the study as a whole: Through in vitro validation, a few CMV-associated chains were shown to be specific for CMV antigens. According to a subsequent analysis, TCR clusters identified in the first cohort showed a tendency to co-occur across the 120 or so validation repertoires.

Notes on this clone: Its specificity is not known.

V trimming: 4 bases; J trimming: 7 bases; junction bases outside the gene matches: 13. The CDR3 length is 17 residues. The germline CDR1 and CDR2 sequences are LGHNA and YNFKEQ. Clones were sequenced by immunoSEQ multiplex PCR, and TCRdb holds only the in-frame ones, with some missing. The sample contains under 200,000 clones, 85% to 90% of which appear only once. The specimen was PBMCs. The receptor was isolated from a woman between 18 and 29 years old in good health and CMV-seropositive. The V and J genes are TRBV4-2 and TRBJ1-1, with TRBD1 matching over 12 bases. The CDR3 DNA follows: TGTGCCAGCAGCCCTTTAAGGGGACAGGGGGCGCAGGATGAAGCTTTCTTT. Residues: CASSPLRGQGAQDEAFF.